The next 4 T cell receptor beta chains were all read from a single sample in a study of tumour-infiltrating T cells in Burkitt lymphoma. The protocol was immunoSEQ multiplex PCR, while the TCRdb copy is restricted to in-frame clones and leaves out a portion. The table lists 13,000 to 15,000 clones, about 30% of them singletons. Sequenced input: tumor tissue. These receptors originate from a human donor with diffuse large B-cell lymphoma.

This clone is termed medium-sized (0.01 to 0.1%). The chain combines TRBV5-1 with TRBJ1-2, with D maybe TRBD1 (5 bases). Germline CDR1 is SGHRS and CDR2 is YFSETQ. V was clipped by 3 bases and J by 3 bases, with 9 bases between them. This CDR3 is built from 13 residues. The CDR3 nucleotides read TGCGCCAGCAGCTCCTCGACAGACTATGGCTACACCTTC. Its translation is CASSSSTDYGYTF.

The V gene is TRBV27, the J gene TRBJ2-5, with D unclear. CDR1 and CDR2 from the germline V gene are MNHEY and SMNVEV (reference sequence). Trimming stripped 5 bases from V and 5 bases from J, with 9 bases between. CDR3 length: 12 residues. CDR3 sequence: CASSPNFETQYF. CDR3 nucleotides: TGTGCCAGCAGTCCAAACTTCGAGACCCAGTACTTC.

By frequency in the sample, this clone is medium-sized. The chain carries TRBV5-1 and TRBJ2-2; 9 nucleotides agree with TRBD1. J lost 3 bases, V lost 6 bases, and 9 bases had no gene match. The CDR3 spans 16 residues. Looked up from germline, CDR1 is SGHRS and CDR2 is YFSETQ. This CDR3 reads CASTGDRVLHTGELFF. For the CDR3, the DNA is TGCGCCAGCACGGGGGACAGGGTTTTGCACACCGGGGAGCTGTTTTTT.

The V call is TRBV6-1, the J call TRBJ2-3; D is possibly TRBD2 (5 bases). Germline assignment: CDR1 MNHNS and CDR2 SASEGT. Trimming took 6 bases from V and 6 from J, leaving 19 bases between them. The CDR3 length is 15 residues. The CDR3 DNA reads TGTGCCAGCAGGGATCGCGAACCGGGATCCGATACGCAGTATTTT. Translated: CASRDREPGSDTQYF.